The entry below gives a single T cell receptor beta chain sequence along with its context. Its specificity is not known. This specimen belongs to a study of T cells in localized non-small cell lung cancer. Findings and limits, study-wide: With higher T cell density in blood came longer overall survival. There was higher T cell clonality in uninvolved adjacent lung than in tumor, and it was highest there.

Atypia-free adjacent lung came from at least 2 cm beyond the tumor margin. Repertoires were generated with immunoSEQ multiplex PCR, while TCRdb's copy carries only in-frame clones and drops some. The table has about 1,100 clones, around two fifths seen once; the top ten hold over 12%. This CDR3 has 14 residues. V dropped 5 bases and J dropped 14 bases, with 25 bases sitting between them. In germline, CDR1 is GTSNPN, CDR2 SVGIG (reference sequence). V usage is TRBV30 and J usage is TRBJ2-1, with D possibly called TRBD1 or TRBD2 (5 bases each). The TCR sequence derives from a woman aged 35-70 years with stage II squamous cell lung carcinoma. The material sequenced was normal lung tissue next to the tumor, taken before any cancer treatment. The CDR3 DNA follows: TGTGCCTGGGGGTTCTCTGATCGGGGCAAATTTAAGTTCTTC. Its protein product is CAWGFSDRGKFKFF.